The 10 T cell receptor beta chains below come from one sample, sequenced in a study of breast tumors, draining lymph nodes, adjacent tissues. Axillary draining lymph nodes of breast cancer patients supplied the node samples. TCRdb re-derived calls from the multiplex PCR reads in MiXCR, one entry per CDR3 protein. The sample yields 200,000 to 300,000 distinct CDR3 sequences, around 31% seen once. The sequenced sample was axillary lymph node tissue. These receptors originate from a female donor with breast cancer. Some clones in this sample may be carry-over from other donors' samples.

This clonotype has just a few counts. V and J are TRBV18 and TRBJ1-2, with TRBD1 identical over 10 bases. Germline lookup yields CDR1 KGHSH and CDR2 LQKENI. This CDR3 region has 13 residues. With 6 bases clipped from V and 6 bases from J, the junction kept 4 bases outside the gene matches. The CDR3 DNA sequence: TGTGCCAGCTCGCAGACAGGGGGCCATGGCTACACCTTC. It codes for CASSQTGGHGYTF.

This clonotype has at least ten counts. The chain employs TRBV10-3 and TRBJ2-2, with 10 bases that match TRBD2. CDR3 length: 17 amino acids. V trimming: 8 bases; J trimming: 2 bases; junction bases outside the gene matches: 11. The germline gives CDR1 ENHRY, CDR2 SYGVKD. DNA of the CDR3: TGTGCCATCCTGGGGGCTAGCGGGAGTCGAAACACCGGGGAGCTGTTTTTT. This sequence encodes CAILGASGSRNTGELFF.

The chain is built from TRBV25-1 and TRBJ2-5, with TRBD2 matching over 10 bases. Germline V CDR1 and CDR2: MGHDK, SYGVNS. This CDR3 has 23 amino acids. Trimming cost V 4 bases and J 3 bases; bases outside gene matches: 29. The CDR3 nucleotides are TGTGCCAGCAGTGCCACCCCAGGGCTAGCGGGAGTCCACACCGGGGAGCTAGAAGAGACCCAGTACTTC. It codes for CASSATPGLAGVHTGELEETQYF.

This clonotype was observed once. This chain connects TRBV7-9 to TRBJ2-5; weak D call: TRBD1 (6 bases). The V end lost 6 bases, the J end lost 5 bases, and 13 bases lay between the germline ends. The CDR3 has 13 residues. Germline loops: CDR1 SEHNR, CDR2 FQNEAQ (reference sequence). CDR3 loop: CASRREGVETQYF. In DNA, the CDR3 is TGTGCCAGCAGACGAGAGGGGGTGGAGACCCAGTACTTC.

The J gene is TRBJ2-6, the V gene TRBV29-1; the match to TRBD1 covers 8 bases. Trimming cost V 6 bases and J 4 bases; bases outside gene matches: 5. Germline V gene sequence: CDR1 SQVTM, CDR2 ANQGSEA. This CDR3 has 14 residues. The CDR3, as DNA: TGCAGCGTCACAGGGGGGTCCGGGGCCAACGTCCTGACTTTC. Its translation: CSVTGGSGANVLTF.

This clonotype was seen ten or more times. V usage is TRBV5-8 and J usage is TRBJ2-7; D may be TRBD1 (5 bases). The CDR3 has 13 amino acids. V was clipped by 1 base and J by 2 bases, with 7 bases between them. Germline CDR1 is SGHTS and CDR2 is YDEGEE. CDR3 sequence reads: CASSLRQPYEQYF. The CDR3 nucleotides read TGTGCCAGCAGCTTGAGACAGCCCTACGAGCAGTACTTC.

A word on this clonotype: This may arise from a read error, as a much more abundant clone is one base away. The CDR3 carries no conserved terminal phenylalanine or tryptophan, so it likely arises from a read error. In DNA form, the CDR3 reads TGTGCCAGCAGCTTTAATCTGGGTCAAGAGACCCAGTACCTC. Translating it yields CASSFNLGQETQYL. The chain recombines TRBV11-2 with TRBJ2-5; unclear D gene. The CDR3 sequence is 14 residues long. The V gene's germline CDR1 is SGHAT and CDR2 FQNNGV. V was trimmed by 3 bases and J by 2 bases, leaving 10 bases between them.

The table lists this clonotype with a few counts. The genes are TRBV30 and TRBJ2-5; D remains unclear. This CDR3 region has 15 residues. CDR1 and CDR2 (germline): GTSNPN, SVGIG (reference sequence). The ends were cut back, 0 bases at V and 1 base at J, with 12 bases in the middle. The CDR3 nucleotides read TGTGCCTGGAGTGTACAGACGGGCCCCCAAGAGACCCAGTACTTC. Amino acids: CAWSVQTGPQETQYF.

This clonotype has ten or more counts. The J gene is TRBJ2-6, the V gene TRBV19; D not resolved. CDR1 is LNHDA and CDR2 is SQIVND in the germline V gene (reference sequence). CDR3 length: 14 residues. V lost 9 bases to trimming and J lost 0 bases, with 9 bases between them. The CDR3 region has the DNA TGTGCCAGCCGACGCTCCTCTGGGGCCAACGTCCTGACTTTC. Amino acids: CASRRSSGANVLTF.

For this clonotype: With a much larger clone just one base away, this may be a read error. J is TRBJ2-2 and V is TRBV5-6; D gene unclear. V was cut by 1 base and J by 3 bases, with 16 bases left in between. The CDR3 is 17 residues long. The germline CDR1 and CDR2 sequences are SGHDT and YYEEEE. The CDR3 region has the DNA TGTGCCAGCAGCTTGCTCAGCGCGAGTTTCTACACCGGGGAGCTGTTTTTT. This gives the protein CASSLLSASFYTGELFF.